The rows below give T cell receptor beta chains drawn from one sample of a study of blood T cell repertoires in COVID-19. The repertoire was sequenced with immunoSEQ multiplex PCR; TCRdb's copy has only in-frame clones and lacks some. Seen here are a few hundred thousand clones, roughly four fifths observed once, and the top ten hold about 4.9%. The sequencing sample was made of PBMCs or T cells enriched from blood (not recorded which). The receptors stem from a woman in her fifties or sixties who had recovered from COVID-19. CDR3s include the opening cysteine and the closing phenylalanine or tryptophan. The order of the fields is CDR3 DNA, CDR3 protein, clone size, D gene, CDR3 length, V gene, J gene. D genes are given only for firm matches. Expanded clones are given a class, and other clones once, few, many or no size at all.

cdr3_nt: TGCGCCAGCAGCGAAGGACTAGCGGGCATAGCCAAAAACATTCAGTACTTC
cdr3_aa: CASSEGLAGIAKNIQYF
clone_size: .
d_call: TRBD2
cdr3_length: 17
v_call: TRBV4-1
j_call: TRBJ2-4

cdr3_nt: TGTGCCAGCTCACCCCTCAGGGGCACAGATACGCAGTATTTT
cdr3_aa: CASSPLRGTDTQYF
clone_size: .
d_call: .
cdr3_length: 14
v_call: TRBV18
j_call: TRBJ2-3

cdr3_nt: TGTGCCAGCAGCTTGGCCCCGGGACAGACTGGAAACACCATATATTTT
cdr3_aa: CASSLAPGQTGNTIYF
clone_size: .
d_call: TRBD1
cdr3_length: 16
v_call: TRBV5-5
j_call: TRBJ1-3

cdr3_nt: TGTGCCAGCACCTCAGGATACACCGGGGAGCTGTTTTTT
cdr3_aa: CASTSGYTGELFF
clone_size: once
d_call: .
cdr3_length: 13
v_call: TRBV6-5
j_call: TRBJ2-2

cdr3_nt: TGTGCCAGCAGCGCGTTAGGACAGGGTCCGTACAATGAGCAGTTCTTC
cdr3_aa: CASSALGQGPYNEQFF
clone_size: .
d_call: TRBD1
cdr3_length: 16
v_call: TRBV9
j_call: TRBJ2-1

cdr3_nt: TGTGCCAGCTTTAGACAGGGAGATGAAAAACTGTTTTTT
cdr3_aa: CASFRQGDEKLFF
clone_size: .
d_call: TRBD1
cdr3_length: 13
v_call: TRBV5-4
j_call: TRBJ1-4

cdr3_nt: TGTGCCAGCAGCCCCCATTCTGGAAACACCATATATTTT
cdr3_aa: CASSPHSGNTIYF
clone_size: .
d_call: .
cdr3_length: 13
v_call: TRBV7-2
j_call: TRBJ1-3

cdr3_nt: TGCGCCAGCAGCCAAGATAGGGGTCTAGTAAGGGAGACCCAGTACTTC
cdr3_aa: CASSQDRGLVRETQYF
clone_size: .
d_call: .
cdr3_length: 16
v_call: TRBV4-3
j_call: TRBJ2-5

cdr3_nt: TGTGCCAGCAGCATGGGACAGGGGGCGAGGGGCTACACCTTC
cdr3_aa: CASSMGQGARGYTF
clone_size: .
d_call: TRBD1
cdr3_length: 14
v_call: TRBV5-6
j_call: TRBJ1-2

cdr3_nt: TGTGCCAGCAGCTTGGACAGGGGGATCGGGGAGCTGTTTTTT
cdr3_aa: CASSLDRGIGELFF
clone_size: .
d_call: TRBD1
cdr3_length: 14
v_call: TRBV7-2
j_call: TRBJ2-2

cdr3_nt: TGTGCCAGCAGCTTATCTGAGGTATCCTACAATGAGCAGTTCTTC
cdr3_aa: CASSLSEVSYNEQFF
clone_size: .
d_call: .
cdr3_length: 15
v_call: TRBV7-6
j_call: TRBJ2-1